Listed below are T cell receptor beta chains from one sample, sequenced in a study of blood T cell repertoires in COVID-19. Repertoires were generated with immunoSEQ multiplex PCR, while TCRdb's copy carries only in-frame clones and drops some. The sample shows approximately 97,000 clones, under 85% of them seen only once. The source material was peripheral blood. These receptors were obtained from a human donor in a cohort sampled during active COVID-19. CDR3s include the opening cysteine and the closing phenylalanine or tryptophan. The order of the fields is D gene, clone size, V gene, J gene, CDR3 protein, CDR3 DNA. The D gene is left open where the match is weak. Not all rows give a size; the values are once, few, many and, for expanded clones, a class.

D: .; size: .; V: TRBV7-6; J: TRBJ2-5; CDR3: CASSGGLLETQYF; DNA: TGTGCCAGCAGCGGGGGACTTCTAGAGACCCAGTACTTC
D: .; size: .; V: TRBV21-1; J: TRBJ1-2; CDR3: CASSKASGEDRGPHDGYTF; DNA: TGTGCCAGCAGCAAAGCCTCTGGAGAGGACAGGGGGCCTCACGATGGCTACACCTTC
D: .; size: many; V: TRBV6-5; J: TRBJ2-7; CDR3: CASSYGPVTRYEQYF; DNA: TGTGCCAGCAGTTACGGGCCGGTCACGAGATACGAGCAGTACTTC
D: TRBD2; size: .; V: TRBV5-4; J: TRBJ2-1; CDR3: CASSLVGRSGGDEQFF; DNA: TGTGCCAGCAGCTTGGTGGGTCGAAGCGGGGGGGACGAGCAGTTCTTC
D: TRBD1; size: .; V: TRBV7-2; J: TRBJ2-5; CDR3: CASRRGRQETQYF; DNA: TGTGCCAGCAGGAGGGGGCGACAAGAGACCCAGTACTTC
D: .; size: .; V: TRBV5-1; J: TRBJ1-1; CDR3: CASSLAGGMNTEAFF; DNA: TGCGCCAGCAGCTTGGCTGGAGGGATGAACACTGAAGCTTTCTTT
D: .; size: .; V: TRBV11-1; J: TRBJ2-2; CDR3: CASSFPRTASTGELFF; DNA: TGTGCCAGCAGCTTCCCCCGGACTGCGAGCACCGGGGAGCTGTTTTTT
D: TRBD2; size: .; V: TRBV3-1/TRBV3-2; J: TRBJ2-1; CDR3: CASSPRLAGNNEQFF; DNA: TGTGCCAGCAGCCCACGACTAGCGGGAAACAATGAGCAGTTCTTC
D: TRBD2; size: once; V: TRBV7-9; J: TRBJ2-7; CDR3: CASRPGTTSSYEQYF; DNA: TGTGCCAGCAGACCCGGGACTACAAGCTCCTACGAGCAGTACTTC
D: TRBD2; size: .; V: TRBV4-1; J: TRBJ2-7; CDR3: CASSQVSSGSLYEQYF; DNA: TGCGCCAGCAGCCAAGTTTCTAGCGGGAGTTTGTACGAGCAGTACTTC
D: TRBD1; size: .; V: TRBV5-1; J: TRBJ1-4; CDR3: CASSLQGAVGEKLFF; DNA: TGCGCCAGCAGCTTGCAGGGGGCAGTGGGGGAAAAACTGTTTTTT
D: .; size: .; V: TRBV2; J: TRBJ1-5; CDR3: CASSEGRGVPDDQPQHF; DNA: TGTGCCAGCAGTGAAGGTAGGGGCGTACCTGACGATCAGCCCCAGCATTTT
D: .; size: few; V: TRBV11-3; J: TRBJ2-7; CDR3: CASSLGIAGIHEQYF; DNA: TGTGCCAGCAGCTTAGGAATTGCAGGGATCCACGAGCAGTACTTC
D: .; size: .; V: TRBV9; J: TRBJ2-7; CDR3: CASSVVAHANEQYF; DNA: TGTGCCAGCAGCGTAGTAGCTCACGCCAACGAGCAGTACTTC
D: TRBD1; size: few; V: TRBV4-1; J: TRBJ1-6; CDR3: CASSQTGSNSPLHF; DNA: TGCGCCAGCAGCCAGACAGGGAGCAATTCACCCCTCCACTTT
D: .; size: .; V: TRBV4-3; J: TRBJ1-2; CDR3: CASSQDTGGLGLYGYTF; DNA: TGCGCCAGCAGCCAAGATACCGGGGGGCTGGGGCTCTATGGCTACACCTTC
D: .; size: .; V: TRBV19; J: TRBJ1-1; CDR3: CASSAPGEGYTEAFF; DNA: TGTGCCAGTAGTGCCCCCGGGGAGGGATACACTGAAGCTTTCTTT
D: TRBD2; size: .; V: TRBV3-1/TRBV3-2; J: TRBJ2-3; CDR3: CASSQGTSSHTDTQYF; DNA: TGTGCCAGCAGCCAAGGGACTAGCAGCCACACAGATACGCAGTATTTT
D: TRBD1; size: .; V: TRBV10-3; J: TRBJ1-4; CDR3: CAISGGTGDESNEKLFF; DNA: TGTGCCATCAGTGGCGGGACAGGGGATGAGTCTAATGAAAAACTGTTTTTT
D: .; size: .; V: TRBV18; J: TRBJ1-5; CDR3: CASSPGVAYSNQPQHF; DNA: TGTGCCAGCTCACCCGGGGTTGCTTATAGCAATCAGCCCCAGCATTTT
D: .; size: .; V: TRBV5-1; J: TRBJ1-1; CDR3: CASSTQSQANEAFF; DNA: TGCGCCAGCAGCACCCAATCACAGGCGAATGAAGCTTTCTTT
D: TRBD2; size: .; V: TRBV7-3; J: TRBJ2-3; CDR3: CASSLTASGRALPDTQYF; DNA: TGTGCCAGCAGCTTAACCGCTAGCGGGAGGGCCCTCCCAGATACGCAGTATTTT
D: TRBD1; size: .; V: TRBV9; J: TRBJ2-1; CDR3: CASSAAGTALYNEQFF; DNA: TGTGCCAGCAGCGCCGCCGGGACAGCTTTGTACAATGAGCAGTTCTTC
D: .; size: .; V: TRBV5-1; J: TRBJ2-2; CDR3: CASSLIPGIDGELFF; DNA: TGCGCCAGCAGCTTGATACCCGGGATTGACGGGGAGCTGTTTTTT
D: TRBD1; size: .; V: TRBV9; J: TRBJ1-2; CDR3: CASSPRGTGGANGYTF; DNA: TGTGCCAGCAGCCCTCGCGGGACAGGGGGTGCCAACGGCTACACCTTC
D: TRBD1; size: .; V: TRBV6-2/TRBV6-3; J: TRBJ2-5; CDR3: CASSYGAGGETQYF; DNA: TGTGCCAGCAGTTACGGGGCAGGGGGCGAGACCCAGTACTTC
D: TRBD1; size: .; V: TRBV7-2; J: TRBJ1-1; CDR3: CASSDRRVGTGGLRAEAFF; DNA: TGTGCCAGCAGCGACCGGAGGGTGGGGACAGGGGGACTGAGGGCTGAAGCTTTCTTT
D: .; size: once; V: TRBV30; J: TRBJ2-6; CDR3: CAWSRGSGANVLTF; DNA: TGTGCCTGGAGTCGGGGGTCTGGGGCCAACGTCCTGACTTTC
D: .; size: .; V: TRBV28; J: TRBJ2-2; CDR3: CASSSLRGANTGELFF; DNA: TGTGCCAGCAGTTCTCTCAGGGGCGCGAACACCGGGGAGCTGTTTTTT
D: .; size: .; V: TRBV6-2/TRBV6-3; J: TRBJ2-3; CDR3: CASSYSIRAPLDTQYF; DNA: TGTGCCAGCAGTTACTCGATCAGGGCCCCCCTGGATACGCAGTATTTT
D: TRBD1; size: .; V: TRBV28; J: TRBJ2-7; CDR3: CASSSILGTGRDEQYF; DNA: TGTGCCAGCAGTTCTATACTAGGGACAGGGAGGGACGAGCAGTACTTC
D: .; size: .; V: TRBV9; J: TRBJ2-3; CDR3: CASSVDWRDTQYF; DNA: TGTGCCAGCAGCGTAGACTGGCGGGATACGCAGTATTTT
D: .; size: .; V: TRBV5-6; J: TRBJ2-1; CDR3: CASSLYGGSIYNEQFF; DNA: TGTGCCAGCAGCTTGTATGGGGGGTCCATATACAATGAGCAGTTCTTC
D: .; size: .; V: TRBV4-2; J: TRBJ1-4; CDR3: CASSQDRQNNEKLFF; DNA: TGTGCCAGCAGCCAAGATCGACAAAATAATGAAAAACTGTTTTTT
D: .; size: few; V: TRBV19; J: TRBJ1-4; CDR3: CASSTDTKGANEKLFF; DNA: TGTGCCAGTAGTACAGATACTAAGGGGGCTAATGAAAAACTGTTTTTT
D: .; size: few; V: TRBV6-4; J: TRBJ1-2; CDR3: CASSDSGGPNYGYTF; DNA: TGTGCCAGCAGTGACTCGGGGGGACCCAACTATGGCTACACCTTC
D: TRBD2; size: .; V: TRBV27; J: TRBJ2-3; CDR3: CASSLNLAGGKDTQYF; DNA: TGTGCCAGCAGTTTAAACCTAGCGGGAGGAAAAGATACGCAGTATTTT
D: .; size: once; V: TRBV4-1; J: TRBJ2-7; CDR3: CASSLTIQYEQYF; DNA: TGCGCCAGCAGCCTAACAATTCAATACGAGCAGTACTTC
D: TRBD1; size: .; V: TRBV5-4; J: TRBJ2-5; CDR3: CASSSPVTGAAETQYF; DNA: TGTGCCAGCAGCTCTCCCGTGACAGGGGCAGCGGAGACCCAGTACTTC